This TCR beta chain was observed in a study of CD8 T cells in Susac syndrome. Controls were healthy donors (matched for age and sex). Random hexamers primed reverse transcription of about 0.45 to 1 ug RNA. One entry per CDR3 protein, called by TCRdb with MiXCR from the immunoSEQ multiplex PCR reads. This sample has some 180,000 distinct CDR3 sequences; about 95% occur once, and the top ten carry 0.085% to 0.13%. This sequence originates from a human donor in good health. The sequencing input was CD4+ T cells from PBMCs.

This CDR3 reads CTVYEEGLGNEQFF. CDR3 DNA: TGCACCGTCTACGAGGAGGGGCTGGGCAATGAGCAGTTCTTC. The J gene is TRBJ2-1, the V gene TRBV29-1; perhaps TRBD2 as D (6 bases). Germline values: CDR1 SQVTM, CDR2 ANQGSEA. The CDR3 covers 14 residues.